Sequencing of this T cell receptor beta chain was carried out in a study of blood T cell repertoires in COVID-19 (TCRdb year 2020). With respect to the entire study: Collaborator samples came from the United States, Italy and Spain and covered acute and convalescent phases of COVID-19. The material from the prospective study consisted of cDNA or gDNA derived from T cells, B-cell-depleted T cells, or PBMCs. The dataset comprised deeply sampled blood TCRbeta repertoires from subjects exposed to, actively infected with, or recovered from COVID-19. The repertoires were released in a freely available public database meant as a resource for research on the immune response to SARS-CoV-2. The samples were drawn from two sources: the first 160 participants of the ongoing ImmuneRACE study, and over 1,000 subjects contributed by 6 global collaborators. Nearly every sample came with metadata listing a de-identified subject ID, COVID-19 status, age in years and sex. HLA class I and class II types, where available, came from metadata supplied by the sample provider rather than from assay-based typing.

Broad study findings and their caveats: Clinical and demographic metadata were provided uncurated, with the amount varying by source and participant.

This clone was counted a single time. The antigen it recognizes is unknown. No base quality values were provided; no much bigger clone lies one nucleotide off. The CDR3 covers 15 residues, taking in both the cysteine and the phenylalanine. Solely the CDR3 DNA is kept, with 45 bases framed from the first base. Relative to germline, V is missing 5 bases and J is missing 6 bases, with 12 bases of the junction outside any gene match. CDR1 and CDR2, looked up from the germline V gene (reference sequence), are PRHDT and FYEKMQ. TCRbeta CDR3 regions were amplified from genomic DNA using the immunoSEQ Assay, a bias-controlled multiplex PCR. Under the source paper's analysis protocol: The number of nucleated cells in each sample was estimated by amplification of reference gene primers within the assay. To quantify the absolute abundance of each unique TCRbeta CDR3 rearrangement, sequence reads were collapsed and filtered. Productive Simpson clonality was computed per sample as the square root of Simpson's diversity index over productive rearrangements. TCRdb limited this immuneACCESS table to in-frame rearrangements with V and J called. A share of clones is missing; checked studies link under half to unresolved V genes, and the rest is unexplained. V and J calls and clone size are copied from that table; D and trimming were computed from the DNA. For this sample there are fewer than 250,000 clones; around four fifths appear just once. Together, the top ten hold just under 20% of the sample.

Each collaborating institution followed its own protocols to collect whole blood in K2EDTA tubes. For TCRbeta analysis, collaborator samples were shipped as frozen whole blood, as isolated PBMCs, or as DNA extracted from either sample type. The rearranged segments are TRBV13 and TRBJ1-1; 7 middle bases align to TRBD1. This sequence originates from a man aged 25 to 40 with active or convalescent COVID-19. Source material: peripheral blood. The CDR3 sequence is CASSQGQLSGAEAFF. The nucleotide sequence is given as TGTGCCAGCAGCCAGGGACAGCTAAGCGGTGCTGAAGCTTTCTTT.